This TCR beta chain was identified in a study of long-term antiretroviral therapy in people with HIV. The assay used was immunoSEQ (version v3.0), run at survey level. The repertoire was sequenced with immunoSEQ multiplex PCR; TCRdb's copy has only in-frame clones and lacks some. Among more than 20,000 clones, more than 85% were seen once, and the ten largest hold under 5.5%. Germline V CDR1 and CDR2: LNHDA, SQIVND (reference sequence). The CDR3 has 12 residues. V was cut by 7 bases and J by 3 bases, with 9 bases left in between. The rearrangement uses TRBV19 and TRBJ1-2, with D uncertain. This TCR was recovered from a man aged 35 to 55 with HIV. The source material was unsorted PBMCs, sampled approximately 2.7 years after starting antiretroviral therapy. The chain's CDR3 is CASIEGYYGYTF. The DNA for the CDR3 is TGTGCCAGTATTGAGGGATACTATGGCTACACCTTC.